This entry lists 23 T cell receptor beta chains sequenced from one sample in a study of T cell responses to AZD1222 COVID-19 vaccine. Produced via immunoSEQ multiplex PCR; TCRdb's table is partial and in-frame only. The sample lists about 150,000 clones; about nine tenths were seen once. The sample in question was peripheral blood, obtained on day 0 of AZD1222 vaccination. These receptors came from an adult in good health.

The CDR3 loop reads CASSKAADPYNEQFF. The CDR3 nucleotides are TGTGCCAGCAGCAAAGCCGCGGACCCCTACAATGAGCAGTTCTTC. V gene TRBV21-1 combines with J gene TRBJ2-1. TRBV21-1 is labeled a pseudogene. This CDR3 has 15 residues.

The chain joins TRBV12-3 or TRBV12-4 to TRBJ1-1, with 7 bases aligning to TRBD1. V lost 6 bases and J lost 10; bases outside the gene matches: 8. The length of the CDR3 is 12 residues. CDR3 protein: CASSPRGGVAFF. The CDR3 DNA sequence: TGTGCCAGCAGCCCACGAGGGGGCGTAGCTTTCTTT.

The chain employs TRBV27 and TRBJ1-2; D is ambiguous. Trimming stripped 2 bases from V and 3 bases from J, with 10 bases between. Germline CDR1 MNHEY, CDR2 SMNVEV (reference sequence). The CDR3 is 14 residues long. CDR3 sequence reads: CASSLIGRDYGYTF. The CDR3 DNA reads TGTGCCAGCAGTTTAATAGGCAGAGACTATGGCTACACCTTC.

The genes are TRBV4-2 and TRBJ2-7, with 10 nucleotides matching TRBD2. The CDR3 contains 17 residues. After removal of 1 base from V and 3 bases from J, the junction contained 9 bases not matched to a gene. Germline V CDR1 and CDR2: LGHNA, YNFKEQ. This CDR3 reads CASSQVSASGSFYEQYF. CDR3 nucleotides: TGTGCCAGCAGCCAAGTCTCAGCTAGCGGGAGTTTCTACGAGCAGTACTTC.

This chain joins TRBV25-1 and TRBJ1-2, with D unresolved. The germline V gene encodes CDR1 MGHDK and CDR2 SYGVNS. The CDR3 has 16 amino acids. V lost 0 bases to trimming and J lost 5 bases, with 16 bases between them. This chain's CDR3 is CASSEYIIPRRYGYTF. The CDR3 region has the DNA TGTGCCAGCAGTGAATATATAATCCCCCGGAGATATGGCTACACCTTC.

The V call is TRBV7-2, the J call TRBJ2-7, with 7 bases aligning to TRBD2. The ends lost 5 bases at V and 2 bases at J; junction bases unmatched: 6. This CDR3 is built from 14 residues. Germline V gene data show CDR1 as SGHTA and CDR2 as FQGNSA. For the CDR3, the DNA is TGTGCCAGCAGCCTGGGACTAAAAACCTACGAGCAGTACTTC. Residues: CASSLGLKTYEQYF.

This clone was counted once. J is TRBJ2-7 and V is TRBV25-1, with D perhaps matching TRBD1 or TRBD2 (5 bases each). CDR1 MGHDK and CDR2 SYGVNS come from the germline V gene. This CDR3 spans 16 amino acids. Deletions cut 1 base from V and 7 bases from J, with 20 bases between. CDR3 sequence reads: CASSELGDHRPGEQYF. The CDR3 DNA reads TGTGCCAGCAGTGAATTGGGAGACCACAGGCCGGGGGAGCAGTACTTC.

CDR3 DNA sequence: TGTGCCAGCAGTTTCGTCTCTTTTAGCGGGAGGGGCGGGAATGAGCAGTTCTTC. It encodes CASSFVSFSGRGGNEQFF. This chain joins TRBV6-2 or TRBV6-3 and TRBJ2-1, with TRBD2 identical over 11 bases. This CDR3 contains 18 residues. Germline CDR1 reads MNHEY; CDR2 reads SVGEGT. V trimming: 4 bases; J trimming: 7 bases; junction bases outside the gene matches: 15.

The genes are TRBV6-5 and TRBJ1-1; 12 positions agree with TRBD1. Trimming at V came to 3 bases and at J to 6 bases, leaving 5 bases not matched to a gene. The CDR3 length is 15 residues. Germline CDR1 and CDR2: MNHEY and SVGAGI. The DNA for the CDR3 is TGTGCCAGCAGTTATCGGGACAGGGGGCCGGCTGAAGCTTTCTTT. Residues: CASSYRDRGPAEAFF.

The genes are TRBV6-5 and TRBJ2-2; possible D gene TRBD2, 5 bases. The CDR3 loop spans 14 amino acids. Trimming cost V 5 bases and J 7 bases, with 14 bases left between them. In germline, CDR1 is MNHEY, CDR2 SVGAGI. CDR3 in DNA: TGTGCCAGCAGTCCTGGACTGCCTGGCGGGGAGCTGTTTTTT. Protein sequence: CASSPGLPGGELFF.

The J gene is TRBJ2-2, the V gene TRBV25-1, with 7 bases that match TRBD1. CDR3 length: 15 amino acids. The J segment lost 1 base and the V segment lost 8 bases, leaving 7 bases of the junction unmatched. Per the germline V gene, CDR1 is MGHDK and CDR2 is SYGVNS. The CDR3 reads CASGPTGKNTGELFF. In DNA form, the CDR3 reads TGTGCCAGCGGGCCGACAGGGAAGAACACCGGGGAGCTGTTTTTT.

The chain is built from TRBV2 and TRBJ2-7; D is unresolved. V lost 1 base to trimming and J lost 0 bases, with 10 bases between them. CDR1 SNHLY and CDR2 FYNNEI come from the germline V gene. This CDR3 contains 15 residues. Here the CDR3 DNA reads TGTGCCAGCAGTGAAGAGTACAGCTCCTCCTACGAGCAGTACTTC. Translation gives CASSEEYSSSYEQYF.

The chain has TRBV20-1 and TRBJ1-2; no reliable D call. Deletions cut 7 bases from V and 4 bases from J, with 10 bases between. This CDR3 is 11 amino acids long. Germline V gene data show CDR1 as DFQATT and CDR2 as SNEGSKA (reference sequence). The CDR3 bases are TGCAGTGGGAAAGAGGCCTATGGCTACACCTTC. It codes for CSGKEAYGYTF.

This clone appeared once. V gene TRBV27 combines with J gene TRBJ2-3; 8 nucleotides match TRBD2. Losses at the gene ends were 6 bases for V and 6 bases for J; bases not matched to a gene: 17. In germline, CDR1 is MNHEY, CDR2 SMNVEV (reference sequence). This CDR3 contains 17 residues. CDR3 region: CASSTGIAGSRVDTQYF. CDR3 nucleotide sequence: TGTGCCAGCAGCACCGGAATAGCGGGGTCTCGTGTGGATACGCAGTATTTT.

The CDR3 bases are TGTGCCAGCTACTCAGAGGACAGGGGGAGTACTGCTATTGCTTTCTTT. Protein product: CASYSEDRGSTAIAFF. This sequence joins TRBV28 and TRBJ1-1; 10 bases align to TRBD1. Germline CDR1 and CDR2: MDHEN and SYDVKM. Trimming at V came to 8 bases and at J to 11 bases, leaving 20 bases not matched to a gene. The length of the CDR3 is 16 residues.

The chain carries TRBV9 and TRBJ2-2; 8 bases map to TRBD2. The CDR3 spans 18 residues. V lost 4 bases to trimming and J lost 4 bases; unmatched junction nucleotides: 15. Germline CDR1 reads SGDLS; CDR2 reads YYNGEE. The CDR3 nucleotides are TGTGCCAGCAGCCCTCTCACCAGCGGGAGTTACTTCACCGGGGAGCTGTTTTTT. It codes for CASSPLTSGSYFTGELFF. Looking up the rest from reference TRBV9 and TRBJ2-2 gives the full variable domain: DSGVTQTPKHLITATGQRVTLRCSPRSGDLSVYWYQQSLDQGLQFLIQYYNGEERAKGNILERFSAQQFPDLHSELNLSSLELGDSALYFCASSPLTSGSYFTGELFFGEGSRLTVL.

The rearrangement links TRBV14 to TRBJ1-2, with a possible D match to TRBD1 (5 bases). Germline V gene sequence: CDR1 SGHDN, CDR2 FVKESK. V lost 0 bases, J lost 8 bases, and 13 bases lay in between. CDR3 length: 14 residues. This chain's CDR3 is CASSQDKQVGGYTF. In DNA form, the CDR3 reads TGTGCCAGCAGCCAAGATAAACAGGTCGGAGGCTACACCTTC.

V and J are TRBV2 and TRBJ2-2; TRBD1 might be the D (5 bases). CDR3 length: 13 amino acids. The V gene lost 8 bases and the J gene lost 5 bases, with 12 bases spanning the gap. Germline lookup yields CDR1 SNHLY and CDR2 FYNNEI. The CDR3 sequence is CASSRGETGELFF. The CDR3 DNA reads TGTGCCAGCTCTAGGGGCGAGACCGGGGAGCTGTTTTTT.

The rearrangement joins TRBV11-2 to TRBJ2-1; TRBD2 matches at 8 bases. Germline lookup yields CDR1 SGHAT and CDR2 FQNNGV. V trimming: 1 base; J trimming: 7 bases; junction bases outside the gene matches: 3. The CDR3 runs 14 residues. CDR3 bases: TGTGCCAGCAGCTTAGGGACTAGCCTAAATGAGCAGTTCTTC. It yields the protein CASSLGTSLNEQFF. Filled out from reference TRBV11-2 and TRBJ2-1, the complete variable domain reads EAGVAQSPRYKIIEKRQSVAFWCNPISGHATLYWYQQILGQGPKLLIQFQNNGVVDDSQLPKDRFSAERLKGVDSTLKIQPAKLEDSAVYLCASSLGTSLNEQFFGPGTRLTVL.

V usage is TRBV4-3 and J usage is TRBJ2-1; weak D call: TRBD2 (6 bases). This CDR3 has 17 amino acids. CDR1 is LGHNA and CDR2 is YSLEER in the germline V gene. The V end was cut by 1 base, the J end by 8 bases, with 21 bases between. As DNA, the CDR3 is TGCGCCAGCAGCCAAGGGGCGGGAACCAAGGGATGGGATGAGCAGTTCTTC. It specifies CASSQGAGTKGWDEQFF.

The chain links TRBV18 to TRBJ1-5; maybe TRBD1 (5 bases). This CDR3 region has 13 residues. The V and J ends lost 8 bases and 6 bases respectively, with 14 bases between them. Germline V lookup: CDR1 KGHSH, CDR2 LQKENI. The chain's CDR3 is CASVAGVGQPQHF. Here the CDR3 DNA reads TGTGCCAGCGTCGCGGGGGTTGGTCAGCCCCAGCATTTT.

This clone has only a few counts. The chain combines TRBV27 with TRBJ2-6; the D gene is possibly TRBD2 (6 bases). The length of the CDR3 is 16 residues. Germline V gives CDR1 MNHEY, CDR2 SMNVEV (reference sequence). V was pared by 5 bases and J by 0 bases, with 11 bases between. The CDR3 DNA is TGTGCCAGCAGTCCGGGGGACGTCTCTGGGGCCAACGTCCTGACTTTC. It yields the protein CASSPGDVSGANVLTF.

This chain connects TRBV28 to TRBJ1-4; tentative D call: TRBD1 (6 bases). Germline CDR1 and CDR2: MDHEN and SYDVKM. Trimming took off 5 bases at V and 8 bases at J, with 18 bases between the two ends. The CDR3 totals 15 residues. CDR3 sequence (DNA): TGTGCCAGCAGTACACCCGGTACAGGGAGCGAAAAACTGTTTTTT. Protein: CASSTPGTGSEKLFF. Complete variable domain (other parts from reference TRBV28 and TRBJ1-4): DVKVTQSSRYLVKRTGEKVFLECVQDMDHENMFWYRQDPGLGLRLIYFSYDVKMKEKGDIPEGYSVSREKKERFSLILESASTNQTSMYLCASSTPGTGSEKLFFGSGTQLSVL.